One and the same sample provided the 10 T cell receptor beta chains below, sequenced in a study of blood T cell repertoires in COVID-19. Clones were sequenced by immunoSEQ multiplex PCR, and TCRdb holds only the in-frame ones, with some missing. There are around 99,000 clones in the sample; around three quarters occur only once, and around 4.2% lies in the top ten. Sequenced material: peripheral blood. These receptor sequences come from a human donor in a cohort sampled during active or convalescent COVID-19.

The rearrangement links TRBV19 to TRBJ1-4; no firm D call. There are 14 residues in the CDR3. Trimming stripped 7 bases from V and 8 bases from J, with 17 bases between. The V gene's germline CDR1 is LNHDA and CDR2 SQIVND (reference sequence). CDR3 protein: CASTPRLFEEKLFF. The DNA of the CDR3 is TGTGCCAGTACCCCGCGCCTCTTCGAGGAAAAACTGTTTTTT.

The J gene is TRBJ2-1, the V gene TRBV7-2; 9 nucleotides match TRBD2. After removal of 2 bases from V and 7 bases from J, the junction contained 15 bases not matched to a gene. Germline V CDR1 and CDR2: SGHTA, FQGNSA. The CDR3 spans 18 residues. The DNA for the CDR3 is TGTGCCAGCAGCTTAAGATTGGGCGGGGGGGCCATCCATAATGAGCAGTTCTTC. Translated, it gives CASSLRLGGGAIHNEQFF.

The V and J genes are TRBV6-5 and TRBJ2-7, with D possibly matching TRBD2 (6 bases). Trimming pared 5 bases from V and 0 bases from J, leaving 11 bases between. The CDR3 totals 14 residues. Germline CDR1 is MNHEY and CDR2 is SVGAGI. CDR3 sequence: CASSRELLSYEQYF. The CDR3, as DNA: TGTGCCAGCAGTCGGGAGCTACTCTCCTACGAGCAGTACTTC.

This chain joins TRBV4-3 and TRBJ1-1; possibly TRBD1 for D (6 bases). Germline loops: CDR1 LGHNA, CDR2 YSLEER. The V end lost 0 bases, the J end lost 3 bases, and 11 bases lay between the germline ends. The CDR3 extends over 15 amino acids. Written as DNA, the CDR3 is TGCGCCAGCAGCCAAGATAAAGGGGGGGACACTGAAGCTTTCTTT. It encodes CASSQDKGGDTEAFF.

V gene TRBV27 combines with J gene TRBJ2-3, with 9 nucleotides matching TRBD2. Germline CDR1 MNHEY, CDR2 SMNVEV (reference sequence). The J segment lost 5 bases and the V segment lost 1 base, leaving 7 bases of the junction unmatched. There are 16 residues in the CDR3. The CDR3, as DNA: TGTGCCAGCAGTTTATTGGGGCTAGCGGGAAGAGATACGCAGTATTTT. Its protein product is CASSLLGLAGRDTQYF.

This clone appeared a few times. The genes are TRBV2 and TRBJ2-2; D unclear. The CDR3 spans 13 residues. Germline V gives CDR1 SNHLY, CDR2 FYNNEI. V gave up 4 bases and J gave up 4 bases, with 7 bases separating them. The DNA of the CDR3 is TGTGCCAGCAGTGGGGCCATCACCGGGGAGCTGTTTTTT. Protein: CASSGAITGELFF. The entire variable domain, with the rest obtained from reference TRBV2 and TRBJ2-2, is as follows: EPEVTQTPSHQVTQMGQEVILRCVPISNHLYFYWYRQILGQKVEFLVSFYNNEISEKSEIFDDQFSVERPDGSNFTLKIRSTKLEDSAMYFCASSGAITGELFFGEGSRLTVL.

This sequence joins TRBV20-1 and TRBJ1-1; no reliable D call. The V gene lost 3 bases and the J gene lost 11 bases, with 13 bases spanning the gap. This CDR3 spans 11 amino acids. The germline CDR1 and CDR2 sequences are DFQATT and SNEGSKA (reference sequence). The CDR3 DNA follows: TGCAGTGCTAGTCTCGGGGTGGGCGCTTTCTTT. The encoded protein is CSASLGVGAFF.

In its sample, this clone was seen once. This chain links TRBV5-5 with TRBJ2-4; 9 bases fit TRBD2. The J segment lost 3 bases and the V segment lost 3 bases, leaving 7 bases of the junction unmatched. The CDR3 contains 16 residues. CDR1 SGHKS and CDR2 YYEKEE come from the germline V gene (reference sequence). Written as DNA, the CDR3 is TGTGCCAGCAGCTCCCCGCGGGGGGGTTACAAAAACATTCAGTACTTC. Translated: CASSSPRGGYKNIQYF.

The rearrangement joins TRBV24-1 to TRBJ1-2; 8 positions match TRBD1. V was pared by 6 bases and J by 8 bases, with 13 bases of the junction left unmatched. The germline gives CDR1 KGHDR, CDR2 SFDVKD. The CDR3 loop spans 15 amino acids. The CDR3 bases are TGTGCCACCAGTCAGGATCACAGGGGGACTATGGGCTACACCTTC. It specifies CATSQDHRGTMGYTF.

The rearrangement joins TRBV6-1 to TRBJ1-4, with D perhaps matching TRBD1 (6 bases). This CDR3 is 14 amino acids long. Germline CDR1 and CDR2: MNHNS and SASEGT. Trimming pared 2 bases from V and 8 bases from J, leaving 12 bases between. CDR3 amino acids: CASSERGGWEKLFF. The CDR3 DNA sequence: TGTGCCAGCAGTGAACGAGGGGGATGGGAAAAACTGTTTTTT.